This TCR beta chain was captured in a study of blood T cell repertoires in COVID-19. Study as a whole: The United States, Italy and Spain supplied acute and convalescent COVID-19 samples.

This clone has only a few counts. Per germline, CDR1 MDHEN and CDR2 SYDVKM. J was trimmed by 4 bases and V by 2 bases; bases with no gene match: 9. CDR3 size: 16 residues. Sequencing used immunoSEQ multiplex PCR; TCRdb keeps in-frame clones, though not all of them. This table holds around 270,000 clones, 80% to 90% found once. The specimen was PBMCs or T cells enriched from blood (not recorded which). This chain uses TRBV28 with TRBJ1-2, with 8 bases lining up with TRBD1. This clonotype originated in a woman between 25 and 40 years old who had recovered from COVID-19. CDR3 bases: TGTGCCAGCAGTTTACTAAATAGAGACAGGGGCTATGGCTACACCTTC. Protein sequence: CASSLLNRDRGYGYTF.